A selection of T cell receptor beta chains follows, all from one sample in a study of neurological immune-mediated disorders. TCRdb re-analysed the 5' RACE reads in MiXCR, keeping a single row per CDR3 protein. The repertoire holds 25,000 to 35,000 distinct CDR3 sequences, with approximately 5.3% as singletons. Specimen: CD4+ T cells from blood. These receptors originate from a woman aged 50 to 60 in good health. CDR3s include the opening cysteine and the closing phenylalanine or tryptophan. The D gene is left open where the match is weak. Size is omitted from some rows. Given values are once, few, many or a class for expanded clones.

D gene: .; J gene: TRBJ2-2; V gene: TRBV7-6; clone size: once; CDR3 protein: CASSFQSNTGELFF; CDR3 DNA: TGTGCCAGCAGCTTCCAATCTAACACCGGGGAGCTGTTTTTT
D gene: TRBD1; J gene: TRBJ1-1; V gene: TRBV20-1; clone size: .; CDR3 protein: CSAGDRGTEAFF; CDR3 DNA: TGCAGTGCAGGGGACAGGGGCACTGAAGCTTTCTTT
D gene: .; J gene: TRBJ1-3; V gene: TRBV14; clone size: many; CDR3 protein: CASSHRGVSGNTIYF; CDR3 DNA: TGTGCCAGCAGCCATCGGGGCGTCTCTGGAAACACCATATATTTT
D gene: .; J gene: TRBJ2-3; V gene: TRBV20-1; clone size: many; CDR3 protein: CSASRAEIGTDTQYF; CDR3 DNA: TGCAGTGCTAGCCGGGCGGAAATCGGCACAGATACGCAGTATTTT
D gene: TRBD2; J gene: TRBJ2-1; V gene: TRBV29-1; clone size: many; CDR3 protein: CSAGTSGGNEQFF; CDR3 DNA: TGCAGCGCCGGGACTAGCGGTGGCAATGAGCAGTTCTTC
D gene: TRBD2; J gene: TRBJ2-3; V gene: TRBV20-1; clone size: many; CDR3 protein: CSARTSGRWDTQYF; CDR3 DNA: TGCAGTGCGAGGACTAGCGGGAGGTGGGATACGCAGTATTTT
D gene: .; J gene: TRBJ2-3; V gene: TRBV30; clone size: many; CDR3 protein: CAWSGFRDTQYF; CDR3 DNA: TGTGCCTGGAGTGGGTTCCGAGATACGCAGTATTTT
D gene: TRBD2; J gene: TRBJ2-3; V gene: TRBV20-1; clone size: many; CDR3 protein: CSASAGSGGRADTQYF; CDR3 DNA: TGCAGTGCTAGTGCGGGTAGCGGGGGGCGGGCAGATACGCAGTATTTT
D gene: .; J gene: TRBJ1-1; V gene: TRBV12-3/TRBV12-4; clone size: many; CDR3 protein: CASSLLEGKQAFF; CDR3 DNA: TGTGCCAGCAGTCTTTTAGAGGGCAAGCAAGCTTTCTTT
D gene: TRBD1; J gene: TRBJ2-1; V gene: TRBV7-2; clone size: many; CDR3 protein: CASNQKVGQGGNEQFF; CDR3 DNA: TGTGCCAGCAACCAAAAGGTGGGACAGGGAGGCAATGAGCAGTTCTTC
D gene: .; J gene: TRBJ2-7; V gene: TRBV20-1; clone size: few; CDR3 protein: CSARESGYSSYEQYF; CDR3 DNA: TGCAGTGCTAGAGAGTCGGGGTACAGCTCCTACGAGCAGTACTTC
D gene: .; J gene: TRBJ2-1; V gene: TRBV15; clone size: many; CDR3 protein: CATSRVNNEQFF; CDR3 DNA: TGTGCCACCAGCAGAGTTAACAATGAGCAGTTCTTC
D gene: .; J gene: TRBJ2-7; V gene: TRBV5-1; clone size: many; CDR3 protein: CASSPADYEQYF; CDR3 DNA: TGCGCCAGCAGTCCCGCGGACTACGAGCAGTACTTC
D gene: TRBD2; J gene: TRBJ2-6; V gene: TRBV7-9; clone size: many; CDR3 protein: CASSLALGLAAYSGANVLTF; CDR3 DNA: TGTGCCAGCAGCTTAGCTCTAGGACTAGCGGCCTACTCTGGGGCCAACGTCCTGACTTTC
D gene: TRBD1; J gene: TRBJ2-3; V gene: TRBV4-1; clone size: many; CDR3 protein: CASSQESHAGQGVSQYF; CDR3 DNA: TGCGCCAGCAGCCAAGAGTCTCACGCAGGCCAGGGGGTGTCGCAGTATTTT
D gene: TRBD2; J gene: TRBJ2-1; V gene: TRBV9; clone size: many; CDR3 protein: CASSPWTSGINEQFF; CDR3 DNA: TGTGCCAGCAGCCCGTGGACTAGCGGGATTAATGAGCAGTTCTTC
D gene: .; J gene: TRBJ2-1; V gene: TRBV29-1; clone size: many; CDR3 protein: CSTQVNEQFF; CDR3 DNA: TGCAGTACCCAAGTTAATGAGCAGTTCTTC
D gene: .; J gene: TRBJ2-2; V gene: TRBV20-1; clone size: many; CDR3 protein: CSARRGGITGELFF; CDR3 DNA: TGCAGTGCTAGGAGGGGGGGAATCACCGGGGAGCTGTTTTTT
D gene: .; J gene: TRBJ2-2; V gene: TRBV20-1; clone size: many; CDR3 protein: CSARKDTGELFF; CDR3 DNA: TGCAGTGCCCGCAAAGACACCGGGGAGCTGTTTTTT
D gene: TRBD1; J gene: TRBJ2-7; V gene: TRBV14; clone size: many; CDR3 protein: CASRPTGVAYEQYF; CDR3 DNA: TGTGCCAGCAGGCCAACAGGGGTAGCCTACGAGCAGTACTTC
D gene: TRBD1; J gene: TRBJ1-1; V gene: TRBV5-1; clone size: many; CDR3 protein: CASSSDTGGTEAFF; CDR3 DNA: TGCGCCAGCAGCAGCGATACAGGGGGAACTGAAGCTTTCTTT
D gene: .; J gene: TRBJ1-1; V gene: TRBV5-1; clone size: .; CDR3 protein: CTSGLEGYGDTEAFF; CDR3 DNA: TGCACCAGCGGCTTGGAAGGGTACGGGGACACTGAAGCTTTCTTT
D gene: TRBD1; J gene: TRBJ2-7; V gene: TRBV9; clone size: many; CDR3 protein: CASSVGTGNYEQYF; CDR3 DNA: TGTGCCAGCAGCGTAGGGACAGGAAACTACGAGCAGTACTTC
D gene: .; J gene: TRBJ1-4; V gene: TRBV20-1; clone size: many; CDR3 protein: CSAEAGERNEKLFF; CDR3 DNA: TGCAGTGCGGAGGCGGGGGAAAGAAATGAAAAACTGTTTTTT
D gene: .; J gene: TRBJ2-7; V gene: TRBV28; clone size: many; CDR3 protein: CASSFTAVVYEQYF; CDR3 DNA: TGTGCCAGCAGTTTTACAGCCGTAGTCTACGAGCAGTACTTC
D gene: TRBD1; J gene: TRBJ2-1; V gene: TRBV20-1; clone size: many; CDR3 protein: CSARFPRGPYNEQFF; CDR3 DNA: TGCAGTGCTAGATTCCCCAGGGGGCCATACAATGAGCAGTTCTTC
D gene: .; J gene: TRBJ1-5; V gene: TRBV12-3/TRBV12-4; clone size: .; CDR3 protein: CASRGDEVSNQPQHF; CDR3 DNA: TGTGCCAGCCGAGGGGACGAGGTTAGCAATCAGCCCCAGCATTTT
D gene: TRBD1; J gene: TRBJ2-7; V gene: TRBV5-1; clone size: many; CDR3 protein: CASSQPDRVDEQYF; CDR3 DNA: TGCGCCAGCAGCCAGCCAGACAGGGTGGACGAGCAGTACTTC
D gene: .; J gene: TRBJ2-7; V gene: TRBV24-1; clone size: medium-sized; CDR3 protein: CATSDPYSYEQYF; CDR3 DNA: TGTGCCACCAGTGATCCATACTCCTACGAGCAGTACTTC
D gene: TRBD1; J gene: TRBJ2-7; V gene: TRBV14; clone size: many; CDR3 protein: CASSRDRGSYEQYF; CDR3 DNA: TGTGCCAGCAGCCGGGACAGGGGTTCCTACGAGCAGTACTTC
D gene: TRBD2; J gene: TRBJ2-1; V gene: TRBV20-1; clone size: many; CDR3 protein: CSAFPGLAGRLYEQFF; CDR3 DNA: TGCAGTGCTTTTCCGGGACTAGCGGGACGGCTCTATGAGCAGTTCTTC
D gene: TRBD2; J gene: TRBJ2-7; V gene: TRBV7-8; clone size: many; CDR3 protein: CASSLLGAGGAYEQYF; CDR3 DNA: TGTGCCAGCAGCTTGCTGGGTGCTGGGGGGGCCTACGAGCAGTACTTC
D gene: TRBD1; J gene: TRBJ1-2; V gene: TRBV30; clone size: many; CDR3 protein: CAWSFPGTGVAGYTF; CDR3 DNA: TGTGCCTGGAGTTTCCCCGGGACAGGGGTTGCTGGCTACACCTTC
D gene: .; J gene: TRBJ1-6; V gene: TRBV11-2; clone size: many; CDR3 protein: CASSLTPGYNSPLHF; CDR3 DNA: TGTGCCAGCAGCTTAACACCGGGGTATAATTCACCCCTCCACTTT
D gene: .; J gene: TRBJ1-2; V gene: TRBV20-1; clone size: many; CDR3 protein: CSARDARGELGGYTF; CDR3 DNA: TGCAGTGCTAGAGACGCCCGGGGTGAACTCGGTGGCTACACCTTC
D gene: .; J gene: TRBJ1-2; V gene: TRBV7-2; clone size: many; CDR3 protein: CASKYDSVDYGYTF; CDR3 DNA: TGTGCCAGCAAATACGACAGCGTAGACTATGGCTACACCTTC
D gene: .; J gene: TRBJ1-5; V gene: TRBV20-1; clone size: many; CDR3 protein: CSARDGAEGNQPQHF; CDR3 DNA: TGCAGTGCTAGAGATGGGGCCGAAGGCAATCAGCCCCAGCATTTT
D gene: .; J gene: TRBJ2-1; V gene: TRBV12-3/TRBV12-4; clone size: .; CDR3 protein: CTSTPGRNYNEQFF; CDR3 DNA: TGTACCAGCACCCCGGGGCGGAACTACAATGAGCAGTTCTTC
D gene: .; J gene: TRBJ1-1; V gene: TRBV6-2/TRBV6-3; clone size: many; CDR3 protein: CASSHGPYEAFF; CDR3 DNA: TGTGCCAGCAGCCATGGTCCCTATGAAGCTTTCTTT
D gene: .; J gene: TRBJ1-5; V gene: TRBV30; clone size: many; CDR3 protein: CAWSPQANQPQHF; CDR3 DNA: TGTGCCTGGAGTCCACAGGCGAATCAGCCCCAGCATTTT
D gene: .; J gene: TRBJ1-4; V gene: TRBV14; clone size: many; CDR3 protein: CASSQFKATNEKLFF; CDR3 DNA: TGTGCCAGCAGCCAATTTAAAGCAACTAATGAAAAACTGTTTTTT
D gene: TRBD1; J gene: TRBJ2-1; V gene: TRBV18; clone size: many; CDR3 protein: CASSPRQGAKIGEQFF; CDR3 DNA: TGTGCCAGCTCACCTAGACAGGGGGCGAAAATTGGTGAGCAGTTCTTC
D gene: TRBD2; J gene: TRBJ2-3; V gene: TRBV28; clone size: .; CDR3 protein: CASSLSSGGDTQYF; CDR3 DNA: TGTGCCAGCAGTTTGAGTAGCGGGGGAGATACGCAGTATTTT
D gene: TRBD2; J gene: TRBJ2-1; V gene: TRBV11-1; clone size: many; CDR3 protein: CASSLGSGGYNEQFF; CDR3 DNA: TGTGCCAGCAGCTTAGGTAGCGGGGGATACAATGAGCAGTTCTTC
D gene: TRBD1; J gene: TRBJ1-1; V gene: TRBV6-2/TRBV6-3; clone size: .; CDR3 protein: CASSTPQGVNTEAFF; CDR3 DNA: TGTGCCAGCAGTACCCCACAGGGGGTGAACACTGAAGCTTTCTTT
D gene: .; J gene: TRBJ2-7; V gene: TRBV3-1; clone size: many; CDR3 protein: CASSPGRVSGEQYF; CDR3 DNA: TGTGCCAGCAGCCCAGGCAGGGTATCCGGCGAGCAGTACTTC
D gene: .; J gene: TRBJ1-1; V gene: TRBV20-1; clone size: many; CDR3 protein: CSAGRRPNTEAFF; CDR3 DNA: TGCAGTGCCGGCCGTAGGCCCAACACTGAAGCTTTCTTT
D gene: TRBD2; J gene: TRBJ2-3; V gene: TRBV7-9; clone size: many; CDR3 protein: CASSQGQRGSDTQYF; CDR3 DNA: TGTGCCAGCAGCCAAGGCCAGCGGGGTTCAGATACGCAGTATTTT